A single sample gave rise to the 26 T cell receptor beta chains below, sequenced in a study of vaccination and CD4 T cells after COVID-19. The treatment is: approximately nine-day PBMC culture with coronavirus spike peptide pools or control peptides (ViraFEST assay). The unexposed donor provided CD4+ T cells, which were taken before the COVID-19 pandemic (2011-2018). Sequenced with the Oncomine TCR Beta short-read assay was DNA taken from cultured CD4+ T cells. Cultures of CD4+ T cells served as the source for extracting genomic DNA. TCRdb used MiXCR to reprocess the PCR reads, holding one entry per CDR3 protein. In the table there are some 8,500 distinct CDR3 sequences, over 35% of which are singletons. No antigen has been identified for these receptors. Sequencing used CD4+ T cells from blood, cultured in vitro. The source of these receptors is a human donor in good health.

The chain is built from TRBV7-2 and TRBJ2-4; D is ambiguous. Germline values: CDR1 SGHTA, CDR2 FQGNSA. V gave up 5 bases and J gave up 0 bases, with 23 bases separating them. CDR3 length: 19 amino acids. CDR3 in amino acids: CASSPSPGPKLLAKNIQYF. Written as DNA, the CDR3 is TGTGCCAGCAGCCCCTCTCCGGGCCCAAAACTACTAGCCAAAAACATTCAGTACTTC. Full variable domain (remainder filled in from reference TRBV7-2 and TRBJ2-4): GAGVSQSPSNKVTEKGKDVELRCDPISGHTALYWYRQSLGQGLEFLIYFQGNSAPDKSGLPSDRFSAERTGGSVSTLTIQRTQQEDSAVYLCASSPSPGPKLLAKNIQYFGAGTRLSVL.

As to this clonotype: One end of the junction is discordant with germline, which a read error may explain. The CDR3 bases are TGCAGCGCTTACACACCACCCTACGAGCAGTGCTTC. Its protein is CSAYTPPYEQCF. The V call is TRBV29-1, the J call TRBJ2-7; no clear D gene. The CDR3 has 12 residues. Per germline, CDR1 SQVTM and CDR2 ANQGSEA.

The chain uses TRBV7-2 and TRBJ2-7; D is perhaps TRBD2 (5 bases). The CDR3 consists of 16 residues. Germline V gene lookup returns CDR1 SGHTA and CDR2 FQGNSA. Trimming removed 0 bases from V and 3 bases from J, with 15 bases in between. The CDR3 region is CASSLAPGSGYYEQYF. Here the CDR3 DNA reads TGTGCCAGCAGCTTAGCCCCCGGAAGCGGTTACTACGAGCAGTACTTC.

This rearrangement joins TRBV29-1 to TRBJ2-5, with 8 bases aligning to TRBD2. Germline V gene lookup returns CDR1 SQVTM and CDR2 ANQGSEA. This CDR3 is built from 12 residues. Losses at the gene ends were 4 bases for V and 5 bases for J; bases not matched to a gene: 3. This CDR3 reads CSVVGLVETQYF. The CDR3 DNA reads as TGCAGCGTTGTGGGACTAGTGGAGACCCAGTACTTC.

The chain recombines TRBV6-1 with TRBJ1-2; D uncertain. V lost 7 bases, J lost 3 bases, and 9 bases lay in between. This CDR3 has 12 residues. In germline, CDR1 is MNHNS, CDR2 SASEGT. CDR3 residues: CASKEGDYGYTF. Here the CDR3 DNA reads TGTGCCAGCAAGGAGGGTGACTATGGCTACACCTTC.

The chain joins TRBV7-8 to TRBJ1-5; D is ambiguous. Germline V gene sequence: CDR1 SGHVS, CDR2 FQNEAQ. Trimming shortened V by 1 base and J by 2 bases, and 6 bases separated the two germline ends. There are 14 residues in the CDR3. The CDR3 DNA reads TGTGCCAGCAGCTTAGGAGCGGGCAATCAGCCCCAGCATTTT. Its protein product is CASSLGAGNQPQHF.

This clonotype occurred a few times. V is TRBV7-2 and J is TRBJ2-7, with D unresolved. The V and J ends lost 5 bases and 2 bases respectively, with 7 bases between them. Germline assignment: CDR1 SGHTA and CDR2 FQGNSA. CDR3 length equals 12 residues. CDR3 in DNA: TGTGCCAGCAGCCCACCCACCTACGAGCAGTACTTC. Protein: CASSPPTYEQYF.

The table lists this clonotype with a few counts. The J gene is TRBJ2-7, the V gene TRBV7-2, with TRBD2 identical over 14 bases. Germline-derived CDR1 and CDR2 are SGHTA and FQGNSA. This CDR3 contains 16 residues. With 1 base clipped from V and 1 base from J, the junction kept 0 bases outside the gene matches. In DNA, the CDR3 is TGTGCCAGCAGCTTAGGGACTAGCGGGAGGTCCTACGAGCAGTACTTC. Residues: CASSLGTSGRSYEQYF. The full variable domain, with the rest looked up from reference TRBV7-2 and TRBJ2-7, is GAGVSQSPSNKVTEKGKDVELRCDPISGHTALYWYRQSLGQGLEFLIYFQGNSAPDKSGLPSDRFSAERTGGSVSTLTIQRTQQEDSAVYLCASSLGTSGRSYEQYFGPGTRLTVT.

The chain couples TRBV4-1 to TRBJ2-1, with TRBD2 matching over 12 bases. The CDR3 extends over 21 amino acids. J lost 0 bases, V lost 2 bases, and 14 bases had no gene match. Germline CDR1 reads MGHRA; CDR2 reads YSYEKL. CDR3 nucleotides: TGCGCCAGCAGCCAATCCTTCAATCCTAGCGGGAGGGCTATCTCCTACAATGAGCAGTTCTTC. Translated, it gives CASSQSFNPSGRAISYNEQFF.

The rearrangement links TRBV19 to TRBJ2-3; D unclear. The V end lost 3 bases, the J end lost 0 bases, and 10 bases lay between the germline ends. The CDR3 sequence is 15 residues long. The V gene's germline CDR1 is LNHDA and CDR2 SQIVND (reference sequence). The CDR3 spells CASSMGSGSTDTQYF. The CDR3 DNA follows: TGTGCCAGTAGTATGGGGTCGGGTAGCACAGATACGCAGTATTTT.

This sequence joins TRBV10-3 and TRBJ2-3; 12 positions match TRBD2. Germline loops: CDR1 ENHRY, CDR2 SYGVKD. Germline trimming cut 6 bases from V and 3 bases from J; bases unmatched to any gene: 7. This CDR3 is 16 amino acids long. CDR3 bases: TGTGCCATCAGGGAGAGACTAGCGGGAGATACAGATACGCAGTATTTT. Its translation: CAIRERLAGDTDTQYF.

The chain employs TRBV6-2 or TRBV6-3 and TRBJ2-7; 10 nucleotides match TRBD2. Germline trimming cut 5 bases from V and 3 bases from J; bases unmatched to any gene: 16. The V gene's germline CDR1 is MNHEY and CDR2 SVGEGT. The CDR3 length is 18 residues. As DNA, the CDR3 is TGTGCCAGCAGTCTACCTTCTCTCAGCGGGAGGGCGAGCTACGAGCAGTACTTC. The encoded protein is CASSLPSLSGRASYEQYF.

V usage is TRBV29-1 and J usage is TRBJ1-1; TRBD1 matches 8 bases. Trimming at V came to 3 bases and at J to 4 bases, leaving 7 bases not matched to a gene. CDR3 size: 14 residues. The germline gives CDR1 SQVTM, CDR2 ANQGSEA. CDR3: CSVDITGGGTEAFF. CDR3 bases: TGCAGCGTTGACATAACAGGGGGAGGCACTGAAGCTTTCTTT.

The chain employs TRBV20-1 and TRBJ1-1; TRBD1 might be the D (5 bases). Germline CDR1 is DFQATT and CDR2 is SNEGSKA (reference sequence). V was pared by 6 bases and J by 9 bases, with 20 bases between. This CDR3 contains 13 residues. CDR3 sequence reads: CSAPPTVPRKAFF. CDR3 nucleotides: TGCAGTGCCCCCCCGACAGTCCCTAGGAAAGCTTTCTTT.

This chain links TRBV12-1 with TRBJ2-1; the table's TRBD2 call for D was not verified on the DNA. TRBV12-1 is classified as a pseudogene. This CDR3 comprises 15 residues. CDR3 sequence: CASSFPREGYNEQFF. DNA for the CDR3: TGTGCCAGCAGCTTTCCTCGGGAGGGCTACAATGAGCAGTTCTTC.

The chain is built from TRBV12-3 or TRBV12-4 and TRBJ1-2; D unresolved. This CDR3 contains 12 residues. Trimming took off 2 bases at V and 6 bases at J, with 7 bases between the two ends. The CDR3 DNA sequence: TGTGCCAGCAGTTTAATAGGGCATGGCTACACCTTC. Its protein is CASSLIGHGYTF.

The CDR3 protein is CASSSGTSGEQFF. The CDR3 DNA follows: TGTGCCAGCAGCTCGGGGACTAGCGGGGAGCAGTTCTTC. This rearrangement joins TRBV7-3 to TRBJ2-1, with 12 positions matching TRBD2. Germline V gene data show CDR1 as SGHTA and CDR2 as FQGTGA. With V trimmed by 4 bases and J by 10 bases, 2 bases remained unmatched. The CDR3 sequence is 13 residues long.

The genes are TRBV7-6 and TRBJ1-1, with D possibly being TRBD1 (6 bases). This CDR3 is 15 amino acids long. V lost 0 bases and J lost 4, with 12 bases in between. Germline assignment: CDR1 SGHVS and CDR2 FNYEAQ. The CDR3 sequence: CASSLARGAGTEAFF. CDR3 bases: TGTGCCAGCAGCTTAGCGCGGGGGGCAGGCACTGAAGCTTTCTTT.

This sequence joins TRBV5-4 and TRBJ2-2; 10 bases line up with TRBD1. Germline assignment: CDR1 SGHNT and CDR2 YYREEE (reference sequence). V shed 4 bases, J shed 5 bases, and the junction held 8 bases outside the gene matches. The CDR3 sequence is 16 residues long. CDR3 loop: CASSPYGGQGTGELFF. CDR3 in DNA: TGTGCCAGCAGCCCGTACGGGGGACAGGGGACCGGGGAGCTGTTTTTT.

CDR3 amino acids: CAWTTGTGQGYTF. The CDR3 nucleotides read TGTGCCTGGACTACCGGGACAGGGCAAGGCTACACCTTC. This sequence joins TRBV30 and TRBJ1-2, with 9 bases that match TRBD1. The CDR3 loop spans 13 amino acids. Trimming at V came to 4 bases and at J to 8 bases, leaving 8 bases not matched to a gene. CDR1 GTSNPN and CDR2 SVGIG come from the germline V gene (reference sequence).

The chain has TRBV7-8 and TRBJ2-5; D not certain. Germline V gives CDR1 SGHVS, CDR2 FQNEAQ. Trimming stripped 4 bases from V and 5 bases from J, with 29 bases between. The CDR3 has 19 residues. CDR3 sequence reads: CASSSRASTTFPSKETQYF. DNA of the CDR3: TGTGCCAGCAGCTCACGGGCTTCCACAACGTTTCCGTCTAAGGAGACCCAGTACTTC.

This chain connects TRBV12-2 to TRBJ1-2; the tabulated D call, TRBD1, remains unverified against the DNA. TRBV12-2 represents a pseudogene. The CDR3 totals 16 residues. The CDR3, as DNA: TGTGCAAGTCGTCGGGACAGGGGAGGCGGAAACTATGGCTACACCTTC. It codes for CASRRDRGGGNYGYTF.

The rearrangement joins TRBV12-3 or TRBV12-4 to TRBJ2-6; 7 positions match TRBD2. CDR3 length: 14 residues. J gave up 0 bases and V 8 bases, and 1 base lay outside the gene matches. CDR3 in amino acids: CASGGSSGANVLTF. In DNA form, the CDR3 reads TGTGCCAGCGGCGGGAGCTCTGGGGCCAACGTCCTGACTTTC.

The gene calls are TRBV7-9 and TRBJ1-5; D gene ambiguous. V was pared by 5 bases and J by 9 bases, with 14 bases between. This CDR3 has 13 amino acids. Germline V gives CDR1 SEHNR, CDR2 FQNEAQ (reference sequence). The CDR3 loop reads CASSLDGVRPQHF. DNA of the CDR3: TGTGCCAGCAGCCTGGACGGGGTTCGGCCCCAGCATTTT.

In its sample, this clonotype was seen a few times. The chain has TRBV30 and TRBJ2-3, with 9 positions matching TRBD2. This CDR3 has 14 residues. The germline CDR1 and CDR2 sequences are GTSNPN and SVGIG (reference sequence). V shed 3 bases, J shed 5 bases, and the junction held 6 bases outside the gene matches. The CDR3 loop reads CAWSLRGGIDTQYF. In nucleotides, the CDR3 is TGTGCCTGGAGCCTGCGGGGGGGCATAGATACGCAGTATTTT.

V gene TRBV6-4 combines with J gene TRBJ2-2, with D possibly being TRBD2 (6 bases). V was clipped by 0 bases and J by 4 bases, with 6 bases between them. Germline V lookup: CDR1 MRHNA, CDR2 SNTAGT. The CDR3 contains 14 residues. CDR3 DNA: TGTGCCAGCAGTGACTCGACTAGCACCGGGGAGCTGTTTTTT. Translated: CASSDSTSTGELFF.